This T cell receptor (beta chain) was found in a study of T cells in Graves' hyperthyroidism and ophthalmopathy. Whole-study findings and limits: Among clonotypes expanded in thyroid above 0.001, most were also found in blood.

Patients having uncontrolled infection, another autoimmune disease, pregnancy or lactation were not included. V shed 0 bases, J shed 7 bases, and the junction held 9 bases outside the gene matches. Germline V lookup: CDR1 MGHRA, CDR2 YSYEKL. The CDR3 totals 16 residues. RNA transcripts provided the source from which TCR beta CDR3 regions were amplified. TCR CDR3 underwent first-round RT-PCR with the HTBI primer set. TCRdb independently ran MiXCR on the multiplex PCR reads; one entry per CDR3 protein. The sample contains approximately 640,000 distinct CDR3 sequences, 17% of which appear only once. About this clonotype: Its specificity is not known.

The sequencing sample was made of blood. The sequence derives from a middle-aged man with Graves' hyperthyroidism. The V and J genes are TRBV4-1 and TRBJ2-7; TRBD2 matches at 10 bases. The CDR3 is CASSQEDSGRFWEQYF. Here the CDR3 DNA reads TGCGCCAGCAGCCAAGAGGATAGCGGGAGGTTTTGGGAGCAGTACTTC.